This is a list of T cell receptor beta chains from one sample in a study of T cell changes during pregnancy in multiple sclerosis. Libraries were prepared by immunoSEQ multiplex PCR; TCRdb keeps only in-frame clonotypes and omits some of them. The data contain some 41,000 clones, around 90% of them singletons. The sample in question was CD4+ T cells from peripheral blood mononuclear cells, obtained in the third trimester of pregnancy. All receptors come from a female donor in good health, enrolled as a control in a pregnancy study. The conserved cysteine and the conserved F or W are not part of the CDR3 here.

V gene: TRBV27
CDR3 protein: ASSLMGTDTQY

V gene: TRBV7-2
CDR3 protein: ASSLEASGRTTRYNEQF

V gene: TRBV7-3
CDR3 protein: ASSLMGSGVNTEAF

V gene: TRBV5-6
CDR3 protein: ASSPNSGQGDEQY

V gene: TRBV10-3
CDR3 protein: AISESEGAGVDTQY

V gene: TRBV7-9
CDR3 protein: ASSDSDRGSQPQH

V gene: TRBV5-1
CDR3 protein: ASSLVTGGGETQY

V gene: TRBV6-1
CDR3 protein: ASSDRRTGGSTEAF

V gene: TRBV7-9
CDR3 protein: ASSFDSLYTEAF

V gene: TRBV5-6
CDR3 protein: ASSGGVKETQY

V gene: TRBV7-3
CDR3 protein: ASSLEASGNTIY

V gene: TRBV28
CDR3 protein: ASSEQGAENTDTQY

V gene: TRBV4-1
CDR3 protein: ASSLPQQGGGPRETQY

V gene: TRBV19
CDR3 protein: ASSTEQGIYEQY

V gene: TRBV5-1
CDR3 protein: ASSLSGGVKNIQY

V gene: TRBV6-6
CDR3 protein: ASSYTLGGAETQY

V gene: TRBV5-4
CDR3 protein: ASSLDPLAFNEQF

V gene: TRBV28
CDR3 protein: ATRGTGEEKLF